Below are 30 T cell receptor beta chains sequenced from a single sample in a study of lymphopenia after photon versus proton radiotherapy (dated 2019 in TCRdb). The library was built by means of the immunoSEQ multiplex PCR assay. Entries here come from immuneACCESS through TCRdb and include only in-frame sequences with V and J called. Some clones fail to appear in such tables; in the studies checked, an unresolved V gene covers under half of the shortfall, and the cause of the remainder is unknown. Counted in this sample were some 30,000 clones; over 80% of them appeared once. Jointly, the top ten make up 50% of the sample. The sample consisted of peripheral blood, taken from a patient treated with proton-based radiotherapy. The receptors shown here come from a woman in her fifties or sixties with cholangiocarcinoma. Some clones in this sample may be carry-over from other donors' samples.

CDR3: CASSQDLNTEAFF. The CDR3 nucleotides read TGTGCCAGCAGCCAAGATCTGAACACTGAAGCTTTCTTT. V and J are TRBV14 and TRBJ1-1; D is unresolved. Germline V gene lookup returns CDR1 SGHDN and CDR2 FVKESK. V was clipped by 0 bases and J by 0 bases, with 2 bases between them. The CDR3 loop spans 13 amino acids.

The J gene is TRBJ2-2, the V gene TRBV9, with D unclear. The CDR3 is 13 residues long. V was cut by 0 bases and J by 6 bases, with 6 bases left in between. Germline CDR1 SGDLS, CDR2 YYNGEE. CDR3 protein: CASSVGGSGELFF. The CDR3 region has the DNA TGTGCCAGCAGCGTAGGGGGTTCCGGGGAGCTGTTTTTT. Using reference TRBV9 and TRBJ2-2 for the parts outside the CDR3, the full variable domain is DSGVTQTPKHLITATGQRVTLRCSPRSGDLSVYWYQQSLDQGLQFLIQYYNGEERAKGNILERFSAQQFPDLHSELNLSSLELGDSALYFCASSVGGSGELFFGEGSRLTVL.

This chain uses TRBV7-2 with TRBJ2-1, with D unclear. Germline CDR1 and CDR2: SGHTA and FQGNSA. With 0 bases removed from V and 5 bases from J, the gap between germline ends came to 8 bases. The CDR3 runs 14 residues. CDR3 bases: TGTGCCAGCAGCTTAGCGCAACTGAACAATGAGCAGTTCTTC. This translates into CASSLAQLNNEQFF.

The chain combines TRBV2 with TRBJ1-3; D is unclear. CDR3 length: 12 amino acids. The germline gives CDR1 SNHLY, CDR2 FYNNEI. V was pared by 7 bases and J by 2 bases, with 6 bases between. The chain's CDR3 is CASIKTGNTIYF. The CDR3 nucleotides are TGTGCCAGCATTAAGACTGGAAACACCATATATTTT.

J is TRBJ2-2 and V is TRBV19; 9 nucleotides line up with TRBD1. Looked up from germline, CDR1 is LNHDA and CDR2 is SQIVND (reference sequence). V shed 3 bases, J shed 3 bases, and the junction held 5 bases outside the gene matches. This CDR3 region has 16 residues. Here the CDR3 reads CASSILWTGDTGELFF. The CDR3 region has the DNA TGTGCCAGTAGTATCCTTTGGACAGGGGACACCGGGGAGCTGTTTTTT.

The chain recombines TRBV7-8 with TRBJ2-2; the D is unclear. Between the trimmed V and J ends, which lost 8 bases and 1 base, there was a span of 5 bases. The V gene's germline CDR1 is SGHVS and CDR2 FQNEAQ. The CDR3 has 12 amino acids. In DNA form, the CDR3 reads TGTGCCAGCGGCGAGAACACCGGGGAGCTGTTTTTT. Its translation: CASGENTGELFF.

The rearrangement joins TRBV7-2 to TRBJ2-7, with 11 nucleotides matching TRBD2. The ends lost 5 bases at V and 1 base at J; junction bases unmatched: 4. This CDR3 contains 15 residues. The germline CDR1 and CDR2 sequences are SGHTA and FQGNSA. The DNA for the CDR3 is TGTGCCAGCAGCGGCGGGACTAGCGGTTCCTACGAGCAGTACTTC. Its translation: CASSGGTSGSYEQYF.

The chain combines TRBV9 with TRBJ1-1, with D uncertain. The germline CDR1 and CDR2 sequences are SGDLS and YYNGEE. Trimming took 4 bases from V and 0 from J, leaving 16 bases between them. The CDR3 has 16 residues. The CDR3 loop is CASSHQTHPVNTEAFF. DNA of the CDR3: TGTGCCAGCAGCCATCAAACACACCCCGTGAACACTGAAGCTTTCTTT.

This clone occurred a few times. The chain is built from TRBV7-2 and TRBJ2-5; a weak D match, TRBD2 (5 bases). This CDR3 is built from 14 residues. The germline V and J ends were trimmed by 7 bases and 5 bases, with 17 bases remaining between them. Germline V CDR1 and CDR2: SGHTA, FQGNSA. The CDR3 DNA follows: TGTGCCAGCATCCCTCAGGCGGGTGGGGAGACCCAGTACTTC. Translated: CASIPQAGGETQYF.

This clone has just a few counts. The V gene is TRBV14, the J gene TRBJ1-1, with D unclear. The CDR3 contains 13 residues. Trimming removed 0 bases at V and 3 bases at J, with 5 bases between. CDR1 is SGHDN, CDR2 FVKESK, per germline. The CDR3 protein is CASSQDVYTEAFF. As DNA, the CDR3 is TGTGCCAGCAGCCAAGATGTTTACACTGAAGCTTTCTTT.

This rearrangement joins TRBV5-6 to TRBJ1-4, with D tentatively TRBD1 (6 bases). The CDR3 is 15 amino acids. The germline gives CDR1 SGHDT, CDR2 YYEEEE. Between the trimmed V and J ends, which lost 4 bases and 0 bases, there was a span of 10 bases. The DNA of the CDR3 is TGTGCCAGCAGCCCGGGGACAACAACTAATGAAAAACTGTTTTTT. Its translation: CASSPGTTTNEKLFF.

This chain joins TRBV9 and TRBJ2-7, with 10 bases identical to TRBD1. Germline V gene sequence: CDR1 SGDLS, CDR2 YYNGEE. CDR3 length equals 15 residues. With 3 bases clipped from V and 2 bases from J, the junction kept 5 bases outside the gene matches. The CDR3 protein is CASSGGTGVAYEQYF. CDR3 DNA: TGTGCCAGCAGCGGCGGGACAGGGGTAGCCTACGAGCAGTACTTC.

J is TRBJ1-2 and V is TRBV11-2; no clear D. Trimming took 5 bases from V and 4 from J, leaving 20 bases between them. Germline V gene data show CDR1 as SGHAT and CDR2 as FQNNGV. There are 16 residues in the CDR3. The CDR3 protein is CASSMGETRKTYGYTF. As DNA, the CDR3 is TGTGCCAGCAGCATGGGTGAAACAAGAAAGACCTATGGCTACACCTTC.

The J gene is TRBJ1-1, the V gene TRBV18; D gene unclear. The CDR3 loop spans 15 amino acids. CDR1 and CDR2 (germline): KGHSH, LQKENI. V lost 4 bases and J 2 bases, leaving 14 bases between the germline ends. CDR3 residues: CASSQEAGINTEAFF. The CDR3 region has the DNA TGTGCCAGCTCACAGGAGGCAGGTATTAACACTGAAGCTTTCTTT. The whole variable domain, filled in from reference TRBV18 and TRBJ1-1, reads NAGVMQNPRHLVRRRGQEARLRCSPMKGHSHVYWYRQLPEEGLKFMVYLQKENIIDESGMPKERFSAEFPKEGPSILRIQQVVRGDSAAYFCASSQEAGINTEAFFGQGTRLTVV.

This chain uses TRBV6-5 with TRBJ1-6, with D possibly TRBD1 on 5 matching bases. The CDR3 sequence is 14 residues long. CDR1 MNHEY and CDR2 SVGAGI come from the germline V gene. Trimming shortened V by 5 bases and J by 9 bases, and 14 bases separated the two germline ends. The CDR3 nucleotides are TGTGCCAGCAGTCAGGGATTTGATAGTTCACCCCTCCACTTT. This encodes CASSQGFDSSPLHF.

This chain connects TRBV6-5 to TRBJ2-7; D possibly matches TRBD1 or TRBD2 (5 bases each). The CDR3 runs 15 residues. The germline V gene has CDR1 MNHEY and CDR2 SVGAGI. Trimming removed 5 bases at V and 2 bases at J, with 16 bases between. The CDR3 DNA reads TGTGCCAGCAGTGCGCAGGGAGTTAGCACCTACGAGCAGTACTTC. Protein product: CASSAQGVSTYEQYF.

The V call is TRBV5-1, the J call TRBJ2-1; 9 nucleotides align to TRBD2. Germline V gene sequence: CDR1 SGHRS, CDR2 YFSETQ. The CDR3 totals 15 residues. Trimming took 4 bases from V and 10 from J; bases not matched to a gene: 12. CDR3: CASSVGLALIYEQFF. Here the CDR3 DNA reads TGCGCCAGCAGCGTGGGACTAGCTTTAATATACGAGCAGTTCTTC. The whole variable domain, filled in from reference TRBV5-1 and TRBJ2-1, reads KAGVTQTPRYLIKTRGQQVTLSCSPISGHRSVSWYQQTPGQGLQFLFEYFSETQRNKGNFPGRFSGRQFSNSRSEMNVSTLELGDSALYLCASSVGLALIYEQFFGPGTRLTVL.

This clone was seen more than once but under ten times. The chain is built from TRBV11-2 and TRBJ2-7, with D maybe TRBD2 (5 bases). This CDR3 spans 14 amino acids. The germline CDR1 and CDR2 sequences are SGHAT and FQNNGV. The germline V and J ends were trimmed by 4 bases and 3 bases, with 13 bases remaining between them. CDR3 in DNA: TGTGCCAGCAGCTCGCGAGGGAACTACTACGAGCAGTACTTC. This sequence encodes CASSSRGNYYEQYF.

The chain uses TRBV5-1 and TRBJ2-3; D remains ambiguous. The CDR3 is made up of 13 amino acids. The germline V gene encodes CDR1 SGHRS and CDR2 YFSETQ. With 4 bases removed from V and 0 bases from J, the gap between germline ends came to 6 bases. The CDR3 protein is CASSAGSTDTQYF. CDR3 nucleotides: TGCGCCAGCAGCGCAGGCAGCACAGATACGCAGTATTTT.

This clone was observed a few times. J is TRBJ2-5 and V is TRBV7-2; a possible D gene is TRBD1 (5 bases). This CDR3 is 13 amino acids long. The ends were cut back, 4 bases at V and 5 bases at J, with 11 bases in the middle. Germline V lookup: CDR1 SGHTA, CDR2 FQGNSA. The CDR3 DNA reads TGTGCCAGCAGCTCAGGGAATGTGGAGACCCAGTACTTC. Translated: CASSSGNVETQYF.

The chain uses TRBV2 and TRBJ2-7, with 9 bases lining up with TRBD1. Trimming took 5 bases from V and 6 from J; bases not matched to a gene: 5. The CDR3 consists of 13 residues. The germline V gene has CDR1 SNHLY and CDR2 FYNNEI. The CDR3 spells CASSWTGVGEQYF. DNA of the CDR3: TGTGCCAGCAGTTGGACAGGGGTGGGCGAGCAGTACTTC.

V gene TRBV27 combines with J gene TRBJ2-2; 8 positions agree with TRBD2. V shed 4 bases and J 6 bases; nucleotides not matched to a gene: 4. Germline V gene sequence: CDR1 MNHEY, CDR2 SMNVEV (reference sequence). The CDR3 consists of 14 residues. CDR3 amino acids: CASSWTSLPGELFF. In DNA form, the CDR3 reads TGTGCCAGCAGTTGGACTAGCCTCCCCGGGGAGCTGTTTTTT.

The chain recombines TRBV7-9 with TRBJ2-7; maybe TRBD1 (6 bases). The CDR3 has 11 residues. Germline V gene lookup returns CDR1 SEHNR and CDR2 FQNEAQ (reference sequence). V dropped 4 bases and J dropped 5 bases, with 6 bases sitting between them. The CDR3 sequence: CASSYRDEQYF. The CDR3 DNA reads as TGTGCCAGCAGCTACAGGGACGAGCAGTACTTC. The entire variable domain, with the rest obtained from reference TRBV7-9 and TRBJ2-7, is as follows: DTGVSQNPRHKITKRGQNVTFRCDPISEHNRLYWYRQTLGQGPEFLTYFQNEAQLEKSRLLSDRFSAERPKGSFSTLEIQRTEQGDSAMYLCASSYRDEQYFGPGTRLTVT.

This clone was recorded once. The chain recombines TRBV29-1 with TRBJ2-5; D perhaps matches TRBD2 (5 bases). Trimming pared 1 base from V and 6 bases from J, leaving 9 bases between. This CDR3 comprises 12 residues. CDR1 and CDR2 from the germline V gene are SQVTM and ANQGSEA. The CDR3 sequence: CSVEGSGKTQYF. CDR3 DNA sequence: TGCAGCGTTGAAGGATCGGGAAAGACCCAGTACTTC.

This clone was seen a single time. The chain employs TRBV7-9 and TRBJ2-3; the D gene is possibly TRBD2 (5 bases). Deletions cut 7 bases from V and 1 base from J, with 15 bases between. From germline, CDR1 is SEHNR and CDR2 FQNEAQ (reference sequence). The CDR3 runs to 15 residues. The CDR3 here is CASMSGWKGTDTQYF. DNA of the CDR3: TGTGCCAGCATGTCGGGGTGGAAGGGCACAGATACGCAGTATTTT. The whole variable domain, remainder taken from reference TRBV7-9 and TRBJ2-3, is DTGVSQNPRHKITKRGQNVTFRCDPISEHNRLYWYRQTLGQGPEFLTYFQNEAQLEKSRLLSDRFSAERPKGSFSTLEIQRTEQGDSAMYLCASMSGWKGTDTQYFGPGTRLTVL.

This sequence joins TRBV7-9 and TRBJ1-2, with TRBD1 matching over 7 bases. This CDR3 comprises 15 residues. The J segment lost 0 bases and the V segment lost 1 base, leaving 2 bases of the junction unmatched. CDR1 SEHNR and CDR2 FQNEAQ come from the germline V gene (reference sequence). In DNA form, the CDR3 reads TGTGCCAGCAGCTTAGGACAGGGCGCTAACTATGGCTACACCTTC. This gives the protein CASSLGQGANYGYTF. Based on the CDR3 plus reference TRBV7-9 and TRBJ1-2, the full variable domain is DTGVSQNPRHKITKRGQNVTFRCDPISEHNRLYWYRQTLGQGPEFLTYFQNEAQLEKSRLLSDRFSAERPKGSFSTLEIQRTEQGDSAMYLCASSLGQGANYGYTFGSGTRLTVV.

The chain employs TRBV6-5 and TRBJ2-3; 8 bases agree with TRBD2. CDR3 length: 15 amino acids. V shed 6 bases and J 2 bases; nucleotides not matched to a gene: 7. Germline assignment: CDR1 MNHEY and CDR2 SVGAGI. This chain's CDR3 is CASSLLAENTDTQYF. The CDR3 DNA is TGTGCCAGCAGCTTACTAGCGGAGAACACAGATACGCAGTATTTT.

The chain is built from TRBV19 and TRBJ2-3, with 7 bases fitting TRBD2. The V gene end was trimmed by 5 bases and the J gene end by 3 bases; junction bases not matched to a gene: 11. The CDR3 consists of 16 residues. The germline CDR1 and CDR2 sequences are LNHDA and SQIVND (reference sequence). CDR3 nucleotides: TGTGCCAGTAGTCGGAAGGCTAGCGGTGGTACAGATACGCAGTATTTT. It translates to CASSRKASGGTDTQYF. Full variable domain (remainder filled in from reference TRBV19 and TRBJ2-3): DGGITQSPKYLFRKEGQNVTLSCEQNLNHDAMYWYRQDPGQGLRLIYYSQIVNDFQKGDIAEGYSVSREKKESFPLTVTSAQKNPTAFYLCASSRKASGGTDTQYFGPGTRLTVL.

This chain connects TRBV6-5 to TRBJ2-7; maybe TRBD2 (6 bases). The CDR3 has 15 residues. V lost 0 bases, J lost 2 bases, and 11 bases lay in between. CDR1 is MNHEY, CDR2 SVGAGI, per germline. The CDR3 is CASSYSREVTYEQYF. The CDR3 region has the DNA TGTGCCAGCAGTTACTCGAGGGAGGTTACCTACGAGCAGTACTTC.

The chain employs TRBV11-2 and TRBJ2-5, with 12 bases that match TRBD2. CDR1 is SGHAT and CDR2 is FQNNGV in the germline V gene. The CDR3 is 17 residues long. With 1 base clipped from V and 3 bases from J, the junction kept 6 bases outside the gene matches. The DNA of the CDR3 is TGTGCCAGCAGCTTAGGTCTAGCGGGGGGGTTCAAAGAGACCCAGTACTTC. This encodes CASSLGLAGGFKETQYF.